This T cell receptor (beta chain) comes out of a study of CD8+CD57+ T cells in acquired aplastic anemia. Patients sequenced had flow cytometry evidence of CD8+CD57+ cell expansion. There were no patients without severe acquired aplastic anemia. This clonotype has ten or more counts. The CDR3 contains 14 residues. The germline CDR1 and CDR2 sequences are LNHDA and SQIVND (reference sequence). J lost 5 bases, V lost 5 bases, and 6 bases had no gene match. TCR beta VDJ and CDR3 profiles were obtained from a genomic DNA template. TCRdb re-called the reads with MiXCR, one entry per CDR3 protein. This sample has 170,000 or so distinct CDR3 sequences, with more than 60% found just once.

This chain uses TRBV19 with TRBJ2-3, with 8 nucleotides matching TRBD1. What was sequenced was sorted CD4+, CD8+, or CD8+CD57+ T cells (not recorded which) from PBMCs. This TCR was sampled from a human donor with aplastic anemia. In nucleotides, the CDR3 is TGTGCCAGTAGTCTCGGACAGGGTGGAGATACGCAGTATTTT. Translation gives CASSLGQGGDTQYF.